This T cell receptor (beta chain) was obtained from a study of metastatic and nonmetastatic thyroid tumors. About the research overall: Comparative analysis of repertoires was undertaken across blood and tumor or nodule tissue obtained from malignant and benign thyroid patients.

V lost 2 bases, J lost 5 bases, and 9 bases lay in between. The germline V gene encodes CDR1 DFQATT and CDR2 SNEGSKA (reference sequence). CDR3 length equals 13 residues. Every patient was untreated before thyroid surgery. Per the authors' pipeline: The study's classifier, a distant-metastasis tool for papillary thyroid cancer, was built using CDR3 differences across clinicopathological groups. TCRdb recomputed clones from the PCR reads via MiXCR. Here the V and J calls rest on TCRdb's processing, not on the authors' analysis. Counted here are over 30,000 clones, about 29% occurring once; the ten biggest clones make up 7.8%. Study-wide findings and caveats: The reported finding was significantly higher TCR beta diversity in malignant thyroid tumors relative to benign nodules, in blood and tumor.

On this clone itself: Its antigen is unidentified. A much larger clonotype is one base distant, so this may be a read error. Other DNA variants within this sample encode the same CDR3.

What was sequenced was blood. This receptor was obtained from a female donor with papillary thyroid cancer or a benign thyroid nodule (not recorded which). Some clones in this sample may be carry-over from other donors' samples. The chain recombines TRBV20-1 with TRBJ2-2; D gene uncertain. CDR3 amino acids: CSARTSGTGELFF. The CDR3 DNA is TGCAGTGCTAGAACGTCTGGAACCGGGGAGCTGTTTTTT.